Shown below are 24 T cell receptor beta chains from a single sample sequenced in a study of cytomegalovirus exposure and HLA in healthy donors. The PCR ran on 60 Vbeta and 13 Jbeta primers. TCRdb's copy holds only in-frame clones and misses some; the assay was immunoSEQ multiplex PCR. The data hold roughly 100,000 clones, with roughly 82% observed a single time. The specimen sequenced was PBMCs. The origin of the receptors is a man aged 50 to 59 in good health and CMV-seronegative.

The chain has TRBV28 and TRBJ1-5; D is perhaps TRBD1 (6 bases). With 8 bases removed from V and 6 bases from J, the gap between germline ends came to 20 bases. CDR1 is MDHEN, CDR2 SYDVKM, per germline. The CDR3 spans 15 residues. The CDR3 DNA is TGTGCCAGCCTTAAGGGACATCTCGAATTTCAGCCCCAGCATTTT. Its translation: CASLKGHLEFQPQHF.

This clone was picked up one time. The CDR3 DNA sequence: TGTGCCAGCAGCTTATCCTTAGCGGGGGGGCTTAATGAGCAGTTCTTC. This codes for CASSLSLAGGLNEQFF. V usage is TRBV7-3 and J usage is TRBJ2-1; 11 positions match TRBD2. CDR1 SGHTA and CDR2 FQGTGA come from the germline V gene. With V trimmed by 2 bases and J by 7 bases, 7 bases remained unmatched. There are 16 residues in the CDR3.

This chain joins TRBV2 and TRBJ1-2, with D unresolved. Germline CDR1 is SNHLY and CDR2 is FYNNEI. CDR3 length equals 13 residues. V was clipped by 2 bases and J by 7 bases, with 11 bases between them. Written as DNA, the CDR3 is TGTGCCAGCAGTGAAAATTTCGGGGTTGGCTACACCTTC. Amino acids: CASSENFGVGYTF.

The genes are TRBV7-2 and TRBJ1-1; D might be TRBD1 (5 bases). The CDR3 runs 15 residues. Trimming left V 6 bases short and J 4 bases short, with 18 bases between. The V gene's germline CDR1 is SGHTA and CDR2 FQGNSA. The CDR3 DNA reads TGTGCCAGCAGTCCCCTTGCTGGGGGAGGCACTGAAGCTTTCTTT. Protein sequence: CASSPLAGGGTEAFF.

This clone is a singleton in its sample. The chain has TRBV28 and TRBJ1-2; D is possibly TRBD1 (5 bases). The CDR3 loop spans 13 amino acids. CDR1 and CDR2 (germline): MDHEN, SYDVKM. Trimming stripped 4 bases from V and 6 bases from J, with 12 bases between. This CDR3 reads CASSSGVWNGYTF. Here the CDR3 DNA reads TGTGCCAGCAGTTCGGGGGTCTGGAATGGCTACACCTTC.

This sequence joins TRBV5-5 and TRBJ1-6; 8 nucleotides agree with TRBD1. V lost 2 bases, J lost 5 bases, and 3 bases stayed unmatched. The CDR3 runs 15 residues. Germline V CDR1 and CDR2: SGHKS, YYEKEE (reference sequence). The CDR3 DNA follows: TGTGCCAGCAGCTTCAAACAGGGGGATAATTCACCCCTCCACTTT. It translates to CASSFKQGDNSPLHF.

The J gene is TRBJ2-1, the V gene TRBV18; TRBD2 might be the D (6 bases). The CDR3 sequence is 14 residues long. V was shortened by 3 bases and J by 1 base, with 7 bases between the two germline ends. Germline V lookup: CDR1 KGHSH, CDR2 LQKENI. CDR3 sequence reads: CASSPGGSYNEQFF. The CDR3 DNA is TGTGCCAGCTCACCGGGGGGATCCTACAATGAGCAGTTCTTC.

This clone has more than one count but fewer than ten. This sequence joins TRBV9 and TRBJ2-5; 11 bases agree with TRBD2. The V and J ends lost 4 bases and 4 bases, in that order; junction bases with no gene match: 15. Germline CDR1 and CDR2: SGDLS and YYNGEE. The CDR3 sequence is 18 residues long. The CDR3 reads CASSRGASGGLRGETQYF. CDR3 nucleotide sequence: TGTGCCAGCAGCAGAGGGGCTAGCGGGGGGCTGAGGGGAGAGACCCAGTACTTC.

The rearrangement links TRBV6-1 to TRBJ1-4; tentative D call: TRBD1 (5 bases). The CDR3 contains 14 residues. Between the trimmed V and J ends, which lost 7 bases and 8 bases, there was a span of 17 bases. Looked up from germline, CDR1 is MNHNS and CDR2 is SASEGT. CDR3 residues: CASTQGWAGEKLFF. CDR3 DNA: TGTGCCAGCACCCAGGGTTGGGCGGGAGAAAAACTGTTTTTT.

This clone was recorded only once. The chain employs TRBV6-5 and TRBJ2-3; D call uncertain. This CDR3 is 16 amino acids long. V was cut by 0 bases and J by 1 base, with 11 bases left in between. Looked up from germline, CDR1 is MNHEY and CDR2 is SVGAGI. CDR3 bases: TGTGCCAGCAGTTACTCGATAAGCCGTGGCACAGATACGCAGTATTTT. Protein sequence: CASSYSISRGTDTQYF.

V is TRBV14 and J is TRBJ1-4; TRBD1 matches at 8 bases. Losses at the gene ends were 4 bases for V and 6 bases for J; bases not matched to a gene: 7. The CDR3 totals 15 residues. The germline V gene has CDR1 SGHDN and CDR2 FVKESK. The CDR3 protein is CASSPPRTGYEKLFF. The CDR3 DNA sequence: TGTGCCAGCAGCCCTCCGAGGACAGGGTATGAAAAACTGTTTTTT.

The genes are TRBV5-1 and TRBJ2-5; TRBD2 aligns across 10 bases. Germline V gene data show CDR1 as SGHRS and CDR2 as YFSETQ. Unmatched junction bases numbered 10, after V lost 1 base and J lost 1 base. The CDR3 has 18 residues. CDR3 sequence (DNA): TGCGCCAGCAGCTTGAGGCCTAGCGGGGGAATCTCCCAAGAGACCCAGTACTTC. Translated: CASSLRPSGGISQETQYF.

The genes are TRBV7-9 and TRBJ1-3; D is undetermined. CDR3 size: 15 residues. Germline CDR1 and CDR2: SEHNR and FQNEAQ (reference sequence). The ends were cut back, 8 bases at V and 0 bases at J, with 14 bases in the middle. In DNA, the CDR3 is TGTGCCAGCGGCACTCCCGGGAGCTCTGGAAACACCATATATTTT. Residues: CASGTPGSSGNTIYF.

The gene calls are TRBV5-5 and TRBJ2-4, with TRBD1 identical over 8 bases. Germline CDR1 reads SGHKS; CDR2 reads YYEKEE (reference sequence). The CDR3 has 13 residues. Trimming took 4 bases from V and 7 from J; bases not matched to a gene: 4. CDR3 sequence (DNA): TGTGCCAGCAGCCTGGACAGGGCCAACATTCAGTACTTC. Protein product: CASSLDRANIQYF.

V and J are TRBV2 and TRBJ2-2; 8 nucleotides align to TRBD1. J was trimmed by 6 bases and V by 6 bases; bases with no gene match: 3. The CDR3 loop spans 13 amino acids. The germline V gene encodes CDR1 SNHLY and CDR2 FYNNEI. The CDR3 loop reads CASRGTGPGELFF. In DNA, the CDR3 is TGTGCCAGCAGAGGGACAGGCCCCGGGGAGCTGTTTTTT.

This clone was observed a single time. The chain links TRBV5-6 to TRBJ1-6; D may be TRBD1 (6 bases). The V end was cut by 0 bases, the J end by 7 bases, with 11 bases between. Germline CDR1 and CDR2: SGHDT and YYEEEE. This CDR3 has 15 amino acids. This CDR3 reads CASSLVDRINSPLHF. DNA for the CDR3: TGTGCCAGCAGCTTGGTAGACAGGATCAATTCACCCCTCCACTTT. Based on the CDR3 plus reference TRBV5-6 and TRBJ1-6, the full variable domain is DAGVTQSPTHLIKTRGQQVTLRCSPKSGHDTVSWYQQALGQGPQFIFQYYEEEERQRGNFPDRFSGHQFPNYSSELNVNALLLGDSALYLCASSLVDRINSPLHFGNGTRLTVT.

The chain uses TRBV29-1 and TRBJ2-4, with 7 bases identical to TRBD1. The CDR3 runs to 19 residues. Germline V gene data show CDR1 as SQVTM and CDR2 as ANQGSEA. V dropped 6 bases and J dropped 2; count of bases not matched to a gene: 22. CDR3 DNA sequence: TGCAGCGTCCCAGGACGGGGACAGAGGCCTCCAGCCTCCAAAAACATTCAGTACTTC. It is translated as CSVPGRGQRPPASKNIQYF.

The V call is TRBV2, the J call TRBJ1-5; D is perhaps TRBD1 (6 bases). V dropped 8 bases and J dropped 3 bases, with 14 bases sitting between them. CDR1 and CDR2 (germline): SNHLY, FYNNEI. The CDR3 has 14 residues. The DNA of the CDR3 is TGTGCCAGCGATCCGACAGGCACCAATCAGCCCCAGCATTTT. Translation gives CASDPTGTNQPQHF.

This chain links TRBV7-6 with TRBJ1-2; TRBD1 matches 8 bases. With 4 bases clipped from V and 10 bases from J, the junction kept 8 bases outside the gene matches. Germline loops: CDR1 SGHVS, CDR2 FNYEAQ. This CDR3 has 13 amino acids. CDR3 loop: CASSSRGQGPYTF. In nucleotides, the CDR3 is TGTGCCAGCAGCTCTAGAGGACAGGGACCCTACACCTTC.

The chain has TRBV7-2 and TRBJ1-1; D is unclear. V lost 0 bases and J lost 7, with 15 bases in between. The CDR3 length is 15 residues. Germline loops: CDR1 SGHTA, CDR2 FQGNSA. CDR3 region: CASSLAPRGTNEAFF. The CDR3 DNA follows: TGTGCCAGCAGCTTAGCCCCGCGCGGTACCAATGAAGCTTTCTTT.

The V call is TRBV13, the J call TRBJ1-1, with D unresolved. The ends were cut back, 6 bases at V and 0 bases at J, with 8 bases in the middle. CDR3 length: 13 amino acids. The V gene's germline CDR1 is PRHDT and CDR2 FYEKMQ (reference sequence). This CDR3 is CASSYSLNTEAFF. The CDR3 DNA reads as TGTGCCAGCAGTTATTCCTTGAACACTGAAGCTTTCTTT.

In the case of this clone: The junction does not match germline at one end; this may be a read error. The chain is built from TRBV7-9 and TRBJ2-7; 7 nucleotides align to TRBD1. Looked up from germline, CDR1 is SEHNR and CDR2 is FQNEAQ (reference sequence). The CDR3 is made up of 15 amino acids. This chain's CDR3 is CSSSQTGARYGEQYF. In nucleotides, the CDR3 is TGTTCCAGCAGCCAAACAGGGGCGCGGTATGGAGAGCAGTACTTC.

The genes are TRBV14 and TRBJ1-1, with a tentative D call TRBD1 (6 bases). The germline CDR1 and CDR2 sequences are SGHDN and FVKESK. This CDR3 contains 16 residues. Trimming pared 0 bases from V and 3 bases from J, leaving 14 bases between. This chain's CDR3 is CASSQDLGAVDTEAFF. CDR3 coding DNA: TGTGCCAGCAGCCAAGATTTGGGGGCTGTTGACACTGAAGCTTTCTTT.

The chain links TRBV5-5 to TRBJ2-3; D is unclear. CDR1 SGHKS and CDR2 YYEKEE come from the germline V gene (reference sequence). V lost 1 base and J 4 bases, leaving 4 bases between the germline ends. This CDR3 spans 12 amino acids. The CDR3 spells CASSLTADTQYF. The CDR3 DNA sequence: TGTGCCAGCAGCTTGACGGCAGATACGCAGTATTTT.